The following is a TCR beta chain sequence with its context. In the source study's methods: Nucleated cell number was recorded as an estimate derived from reference gene primer amplification. The method was immunoSEQ multiplex PCR; TCRdb's version includes in-frame clones alone and lacks a portion of them. That table gives V, J and clone size, and the DNA gave D and trimming. The sample carries about 310,000 clones, 87% recorded once. This record comes from a study of blood T cell repertoires in COVID-19. Study-level information: In each case, the material was cDNA or gDNA derived from T cells, B-cell-depleted T cells, or PBMCs.

Germline-derived CDR1 and CDR2 are KGHSH and LQKENI. The CDR3 length is 17 residues. Trimming shortened V by 6 bases and J by 5 bases, and 25 bases separated the two germline ends. The sample taken for sequencing was peripheral blood. The origin of this receptor is a man between 50 and 59 years old with active or convalescent COVID-19. The chain combines TRBV18 with TRBJ1-2; D might be TRBD1 (5 bases). In DNA form, the CDR3 reads TGTGCCAGCTCGCCGGCGGGGGTACGGGCCGGGATTTATGGCTACACCTTC. It is translated as CASSPAGVRAGIYGYTF.